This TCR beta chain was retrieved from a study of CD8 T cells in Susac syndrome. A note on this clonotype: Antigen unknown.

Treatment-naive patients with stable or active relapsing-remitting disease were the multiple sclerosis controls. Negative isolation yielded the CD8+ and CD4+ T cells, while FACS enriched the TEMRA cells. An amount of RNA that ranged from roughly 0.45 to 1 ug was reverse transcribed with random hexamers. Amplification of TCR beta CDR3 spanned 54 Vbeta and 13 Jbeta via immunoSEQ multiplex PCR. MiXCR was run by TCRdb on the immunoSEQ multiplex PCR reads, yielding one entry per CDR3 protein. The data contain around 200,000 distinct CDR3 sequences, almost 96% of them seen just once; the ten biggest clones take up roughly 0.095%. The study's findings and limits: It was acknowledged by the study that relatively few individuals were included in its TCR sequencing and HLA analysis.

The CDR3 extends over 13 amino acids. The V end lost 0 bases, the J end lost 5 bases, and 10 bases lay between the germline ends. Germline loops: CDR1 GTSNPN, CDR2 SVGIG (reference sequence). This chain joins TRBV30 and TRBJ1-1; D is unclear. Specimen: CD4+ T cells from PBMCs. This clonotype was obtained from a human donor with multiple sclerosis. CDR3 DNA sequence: TGTGCCTGGAGTGTTGCAGGCAGGACTGAAGCTTTCTTT. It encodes CAWSVAGRTEAFF.